The source of this TCR beta chain is a study of metastatic and nonmetastatic thyroid tumors. Study results and caveats: Significantly higher TCR beta diversity was reportedly seen in malignant thyroid tumors than benign nodules, in blood and tumor.

This clone was found many times. The antigen remains undetermined. No patient had received any treatment before thyroid surgery. Germline CDR1 and CDR2: SGHRS and YFSETQ. The CDR3 sequence is 17 residues long. Germline trimming cut 2 bases from V and 0 bases from J; bases unmatched to any gene: 5. Per the study methods: In papillary thyroid cancer, a distant-metastasis classifier was built using CDR3 differences across clinicopathological groups. TCRdb recomputed clones from the PCR reads via MiXCR. The V and J calls here are based on TCRdb, not the publication. The sample lists 15,000 to 20,000 clones; nearly 35% were seen once.

This chain links TRBV5-1 with TRBJ2-3; 11 bases align to TRBD2. The sequence came from a male donor with papillary thyroid cancer or a benign thyroid nodule (not recorded which). Some clones in this sample may be carry-over from other donors' samples. What was sequenced was tumor tissue. The CDR3 DNA follows: TGCGCCAGCAGCTTTGGGACTAGCGGTTTTAGCACAGATACGCAGTATTTT. Its protein is CASSFGTSGFSTDTQYF.